The 22 T cell receptor beta chains in this list originate from one sample, sequenced in a study of glioma-infiltrating T cells after dendritic cell vaccination. Method: immunoSEQ multiplex PCR; TCRdb's copy keeps in-frame clones and lacks some. The sample includes more than 60,000 clones, around 86% of them seen just once. Here the sequenced sample was blood, taken before dendritic cell vaccination. All receptors come from a human donor with glioblastoma.

In its sample, this clone was seen once. V gene TRBV6-1 combines with J gene TRBJ2-3; weak D call: TRBD1 (5 bases). Per the germline V gene, CDR1 is MNHNS and CDR2 is SASEGT. The CDR3 extends over 13 amino acids. Trimming cost V 4 bases and J 3 bases, with 8 bases left between them. The CDR3 is CASSAKGTDTQYF. The CDR3 DNA sequence: TGTGCCAGCAGTGCGAAGGGGACAGATACGCAGTATTTT.

The rearrangement uses TRBV19 and TRBJ2-3, with TRBD2 matching 11 bases. The CDR3 extends over 15 amino acids. Losses at the gene ends were 3 bases for V and 5 bases for J; bases not matched to a gene: 4. Germline loops: CDR1 LNHDA, CDR2 SQIVND (reference sequence). CDR3 region: CASSIRSGGGDTQYF. The CDR3 DNA follows: TGTGCCAGTAGTATTCGTAGCGGGGGGGGAGATACGCAGTATTTT.

This CDR3 is CASSQESSRGYGYTF. CDR3 coding DNA: TGCGCCAGCAGCCAAGAATCAAGCCGGGGCTATGGCTACACCTTC. The rearrangement uses TRBV4-1 and TRBJ1-2; D is unclear. The CDR3 is 15 amino acids. The V gene lost 0 bases and the J gene lost 4 bases, with 12 bases spanning the gap. Germline-derived CDR1 and CDR2 are MGHRA and YSYEKL.

This rearrangement joins TRBV30 to TRBJ1-5; D gene ambiguous. CDR1 is GTSNPN, CDR2 SVGIG, per germline (reference sequence). V was cut by 0 bases and J by 7 bases, with 13 bases left in between. This CDR3 contains 14 residues. The CDR3 sequence: CAWSVGGKDQPQHF. As DNA, the CDR3 is TGTGCCTGGAGTGTAGGAGGGAAGGACCAGCCCCAGCATTTT.

The chain recombines TRBV30 with TRBJ1-2; 7 bases map to TRBD1. The CDR3 consists of 14 residues. The germline V gene encodes CDR1 GTSNPN and CDR2 SVGIG (reference sequence). The junction had 13 bases not matched to a gene; V was cut back by 5 bases and J by 7 bases. CDR3 coding DNA: TGTGCCTGGGAAGGGCGCCGGACAGGCGGTGGCTACACCTTC. Its protein is CAWEGRRTGGGYTF. Filled out from reference TRBV30 and TRBJ1-2, the complete variable domain reads SQTIHQWPATLVQPVGSPLSLECTVEGTSNPNLYWYRQAAGRGLQLLFYSVGIGQISSEVPQNLSASRPQDRQFILSSKKLLLSDSGFYLCAWEGRRTGGGYTFGSGTRLTVV.

This chain joins TRBV7-9 and TRBJ1-1; no clear D. This CDR3 comprises 14 residues. V lost 3 bases and J 3 bases, leaving 11 bases between the germline ends. In germline, CDR1 is SEHNR, CDR2 FQNEAQ (reference sequence). CDR3 residues: CASSLGLRDTEAFF. The CDR3 nucleotides read TGTGCCAGCAGCTTGGGCCTGCGAGACACTGAAGCTTTCTTT.

The chain has TRBV19 and TRBJ1-2; 7 bases map to TRBD1. The CDR3 has 14 residues. The V gene end was trimmed by 5 bases and the J gene end by 6 bases; junction bases not matched to a gene: 9. In germline, CDR1 is LNHDA, CDR2 SQIVND (reference sequence). Here the CDR3 DNA reads TGTGCCAGTAGTCGGACAGGTCGTTTCGATGGCTACACCTTC. Encoded protein: CASSRTGRFDGYTF.

The chain uses TRBV7-8 and TRBJ1-1, with 8 bases identical to TRBD1. CDR3 length equals 15 residues. Looked up from germline, CDR1 is SGHVS and CDR2 is FQNEAQ. The ends lost 5 bases at V and 4 bases at J; junction bases unmatched: 9. The CDR3 spells CASSRARTGLTEAFF. The CDR3, as DNA: TGTGCCAGCAGCCGAGCACGGACAGGGCTCACTGAAGCTTTCTTT.

The chain is built from TRBV27 and TRBJ1-2; D possibly corresponds to TRBD1 (6 bases). Trimming took 8 bases from V and 5 from J, leaving 15 bases between them. The V gene's germline CDR1 is MNHEY and CDR2 SMNVEV (reference sequence). This CDR3 has 13 residues. As DNA, the CDR3 is TGTGCCAGCCTCCTAGGACAGAGATATGGCTACACCTTC. This gives the protein CASLLGQRYGYTF.

The gene calls are TRBV6-6 and TRBJ2-1; the D is unclear. V lost 5 bases and J lost 7, with 12 bases in between. This CDR3 spans 13 amino acids. From germline, CDR1 is MNHNY and CDR2 SVGAGI (reference sequence). CDR3 coding DNA: TGTGCCAGCAGTGTGTTGAACGGTAATGAGCAGTTCTTC. Protein product: CASSVLNGNEQFF.

The chain couples TRBV7-2 to TRBJ2-1; TRBD1 is a possible D gene (5 bases). Germline V gene sequence: CDR1 SGHTA, CDR2 FQGNSA. Trimming left V 6 bases short and J 4 bases short, with 22 bases between. This CDR3 is built from 17 residues. The CDR3 loop reads CASSRGGRSGIYNEQFF. CDR3 DNA sequence: TGTGCCAGCAGTAGGGGTGGTCGTTCAGGGATTTACAATGAGCAGTTCTTC.

This clone was observed a handful of times. V and J are TRBV7-2 and TRBJ2-7; D is ambiguous. Trimming took 1 base from V and 0 from J, leaving 7 bases between them. The CDR3 sequence is 14 residues long. The V gene's germline CDR1 is SGHTA and CDR2 FQGNSA. CDR3: CASSLDTFSYEQYF. In nucleotides, the CDR3 is TGTGCCAGCAGCTTAGACACCTTCTCCTACGAGCAGTACTTC.

The gene calls are TRBV19 and TRBJ1-1; TRBD1 matches at 7 bases. The CDR3 sequence is 16 residues long. The ends lost 0 bases at V and 0 bases at J; junction bases unmatched: 4. Germline assignment: CDR1 LNHDA and CDR2 SQIVND (reference sequence). The CDR3 here is CASSIEATGMNTEAFF. Here the CDR3 DNA reads TGTGCCAGTAGTATAGAAGCGACAGGGATGAACACTGAAGCTTTCTTT.

This chain uses TRBV5-1 with TRBJ2-5; no clear D gene. The CDR3 consists of 13 residues. Germline CDR1 reads SGHRS; CDR2 reads YFSETQ. V was pared by 0 bases and J by 1 base, with 4 bases between. CDR3 DNA sequence: TGCGCCAGCAGCTTGGGCAGCCAAGAGACCCAGTACTTC. Protein sequence: CASSLGSQETQYF.

This sequence joins TRBV27 and TRBJ1-6, with 7 positions matching TRBD1. The CDR3 length is 15 residues. Germline lookup yields CDR1 MNHEY and CDR2 SMNVEV (reference sequence). The trim removed 2 bases at V and 10 bases at J, leaving 8 bases unmatched. Here the CDR3 DNA reads TGTGCCAGCAGTTTACAGGGGGTCCTTGGATCACCCCTCCACTTT. This sequence encodes CASSLQGVLGSPLHF.

The V call is TRBV5-1, the J call TRBJ1-1, with 7 bases fitting TRBD1. The V gene's germline CDR1 is SGHRS and CDR2 YFSETQ. The CDR3 spans 15 residues. Losses at the gene ends were 4 bases for V and 6 bases for J; bases not matched to a gene: 12. Here the CDR3 DNA reads TGCGCCAGCAGCCTCCGACAGGGAGGAGAATCTGAAGCTTTCTTT. It yields the protein CASSLRQGGESEAFF.

The V call is TRBV7-9, the J call TRBJ2-3; 13 nucleotides match TRBD2. CDR3 length equals 18 residues. J gave up 0 bases and V 5 bases, and 8 bases lay outside the gene matches. Per germline, CDR1 SEHNR and CDR2 FQNEAQ (reference sequence). For the CDR3, the DNA is TGTGCCAGCAGCGGGACTAGCGGGGATTTGGCTAGCACAGATACGCAGTATTTT. Protein sequence: CASSGTSGDLASTDTQYF.

The rearrangement joins TRBV6-6 to TRBJ1-1; no clear D gene. This CDR3 is 14 amino acids long. V shed 1 base and J shed 2 bases, with 8 bases lying between them. CDR1 is MNHNY, CDR2 SVGAGI, per germline (reference sequence). The CDR3 DNA reads TGTGCCAGCAGTTACTATTCACAAAACACTGAAGCTTTCTTT. This gives the protein CASSYYSQNTEAFF.

The rearrangement uses TRBV5-1 and TRBJ1-6; D perhaps matches TRBD1 (6 bases). The CDR3 spans 14 residues. The V and J ends lost 4 bases and 4 bases respectively, with 9 bases between them. In germline, CDR1 is SGHRS, CDR2 YFSETQ. The CDR3 DNA reads TGCGCCAGCAGCACTACAGGGTATAATTCACCCCTCCACTTT. Its protein is CASSTTGYNSPLHF.

The chain couples TRBV7-9 to TRBJ1-5, with a possible D match to TRBD1 (6 bases). The germline V gene encodes CDR1 SEHNR and CDR2 FQNEAQ (reference sequence). V gave up 2 bases and J gave up 6 bases, with 17 bases separating them. This CDR3 comprises 16 residues. CDR3 protein: CASSLITAGAGQPQHF. CDR3 in DNA: TGTGCCAGCAGCTTAATAACGGCGGGGGCAGGTCAGCCCCAGCATTTT.

This chain uses TRBV14 with TRBJ2-3; no firm D call. CDR1 and CDR2 (germline): SGHDN, FVKESK. V shed 3 bases and J shed 4 bases, with 14 bases lying between them. The CDR3 consists of 15 residues. The CDR3 region is CASSQETPSADTQYF. The DNA for the CDR3 is TGTGCCAGCAGCCAGGAGACCCCCTCCGCAGATACGCAGTATTTT.

This clone was detected only a few times. The rearrangement uses TRBV4-1 and TRBJ1-2; D is uncertain. From germline, CDR1 is MGHRA and CDR2 YSYEKL. V lost 2 bases and J 3 bases, leaving 22 bases between the germline ends. This CDR3 region has 18 residues. The CDR3 protein is CASSQFAPRAQDDYGYTF. Here the CDR3 DNA reads TGCGCCAGCAGCCAATTCGCCCCTCGCGCGCAGGATGACTATGGCTACACCTTC.